This TCR beta chain was obtained from a study of cytomegalovirus exposure and HLA in healthy donors. Points from the study as a whole: The authors reported that TCR beta sequences could predict HLA-A and HLA-B alleles. These predictions were accurate for most subjects in the first cohort. The classifier, whose performance was assessed in both the original and validation cohorts, reportedly diagnosed cytomegalovirus status with high specificity and sensitivity. Many donors shared some public TCRs, even though most TCR sequences were rare.

Vbeta (60) and Jbeta (13) primers were used in the PCR. Sequencing was performed with immunoSEQ multiplex PCR; in TCRdb, only in-frame clones are kept and a portion is missing. The table includes 100,000 to 150,000 clones, 60% to 85% detected once. Germline V CDR1 and CDR2: SGHNT, YENEEA. J was trimmed by 6 bases and V by 2 bases; bases with no gene match: 2. This CDR3 contains 15 residues. In the case of this clone: Antigen: not known.

Sequencing was done on a sample of PBMCs. This receptor was identified in a woman aged 35 to 49 in good health and CMV-seronegative. The chain combines TRBV11-3 with TRBJ1-6; 9 nucleotides line up with TRBD1. CDR3 DNA sequence: TGTGCCAGCAGCTTAAGGACAGGGGCTAATTCACCCCTCCACTTT. Its protein is CASSLRTGANSPLHF.